Included here is one T cell receptor beta chain sequence, with context. This clonotype was seen a single time. No cognate antigen has been identified for it. No per-base quality is available; no much larger clone lies one base away. One read yields weak evidence. These data originate in a study of CD8 T cells in ankylosing spondylitis (dated 2017 in TCRdb). Regarding the research as a whole: The study set out to find disease-linked TCR variants by profiling T cell receptor beta repertoires in ankylosing spondylitis patients and healthy donors. The full study cohort was made up of under 30 ankylosing spondylitis patients and roughly 100 healthy donors. Peripheral blood was sampled, and synovial fluid was additionally collected from ankylosing spondylitis patients. Here is what the overall study found, with its caveats: Blood from ankylosing spondylitis patients appeared to be characterized by a TCR beta motif made up of under ten highly homologous amino acid variants. The disease-linked clones showed a CD8+ phenotype and occurred at relatively low frequencies in peripheral blood. Some of the motif variants had been reported before in the synovial fluid and blood of reactive arthritis patients, a finding that suggests common disease-initiation mechanisms. Significant enrichment of the disease-linked clones was reported in matched synovial fluid samples from ankylosing spondylitis patients.

The germline V gene specifies SGHAT as CDR1 and FQNNGV as CDR2. The V end gives up 5 bases and the J end 7 bases, leaving 15 bases in the junction not matched to a gene. The CDR3 sequence holds 18 residues, the cysteine and phenylalanine included. The CDR3 DNA has 54 bases and is translated from base 1. Sequencing took place on an Illumina HiSeq 2500. Quantitative 5'-RACE with molecular barcodes was the method used to prepare the TCR beta libraries. Processing in the source paper ran as follows. A new computational method, built on a probabilistic model of VDJ rearrangement, was used to identify disease-linked TCR variants. Using fastp trimming at Q25 and MiXCR clonotype assembly, TCRdb reanalyzed the public sequencing data and kept in-frame beta chains. Rows with a matching CDR3 protein are joined into one entry that keeps the most common DNA and genes. The V and J calls and clone size are TCRdb's, not the authors'. The sample yields 350,000 or so distinct CDR3 sequences; approximately 14% were counted once. The ten largest clones capture about 1.1% of the sample.

Input material: blood, either unsorted or a sorted T cell fraction (not recorded which). This TCR came from a male donor with ankylosing spondylitis or in good health (not recorded which). The V gene is TRBV11-2 and the J gene is TRBJ2-3; TRBD2 lines up with 13 middle nucleotides. The DNA reads as follows: TGTGCCAGCAGCCCGTATGAAGGACTAGCGGGGGAGGGTAATACGCAGTATTTT. This yields the protein CASSPYEGLAGEGNTQYF.